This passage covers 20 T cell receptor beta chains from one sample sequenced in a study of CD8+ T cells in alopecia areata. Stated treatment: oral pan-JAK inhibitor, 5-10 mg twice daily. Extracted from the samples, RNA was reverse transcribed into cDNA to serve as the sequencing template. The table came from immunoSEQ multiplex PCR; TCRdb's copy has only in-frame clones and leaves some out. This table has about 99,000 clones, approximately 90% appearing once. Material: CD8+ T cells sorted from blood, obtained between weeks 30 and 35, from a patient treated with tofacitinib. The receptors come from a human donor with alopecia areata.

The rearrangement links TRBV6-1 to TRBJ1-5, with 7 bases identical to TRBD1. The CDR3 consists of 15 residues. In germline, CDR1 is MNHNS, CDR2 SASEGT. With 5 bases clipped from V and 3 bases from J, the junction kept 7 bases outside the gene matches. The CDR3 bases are TGTGCCAGCAGTCTCGGACAGGCCAACAATCAGCCCCAGCATTTT. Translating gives CASSLGQANNQPQHF.

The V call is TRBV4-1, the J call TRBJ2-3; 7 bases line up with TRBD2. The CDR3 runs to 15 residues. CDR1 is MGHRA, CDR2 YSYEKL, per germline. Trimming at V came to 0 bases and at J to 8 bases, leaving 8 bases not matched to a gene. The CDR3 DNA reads TGCGCCAGCAGCCAAGAAGAGGGCGGGGGAGGTACGCAGTATTTT. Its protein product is CASSQEEGGGGTQYF.

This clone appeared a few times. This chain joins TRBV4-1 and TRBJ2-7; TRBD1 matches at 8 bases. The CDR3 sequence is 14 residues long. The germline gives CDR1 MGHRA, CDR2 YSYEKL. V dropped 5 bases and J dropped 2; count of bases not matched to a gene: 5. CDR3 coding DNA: TGCGCCAGCAGCTGGACAGGGATCACCTACGAGCAGTACTTC. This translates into CASSWTGITYEQYF.

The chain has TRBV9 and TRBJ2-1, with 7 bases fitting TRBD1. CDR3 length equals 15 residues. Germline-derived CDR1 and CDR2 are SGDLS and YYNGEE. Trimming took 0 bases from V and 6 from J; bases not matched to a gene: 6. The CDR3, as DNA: TGTGCCAGCAGCGTAGCGACAGGGAAGATCAATGAGCAGTTCTTC. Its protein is CASSVATGKINEQFF.

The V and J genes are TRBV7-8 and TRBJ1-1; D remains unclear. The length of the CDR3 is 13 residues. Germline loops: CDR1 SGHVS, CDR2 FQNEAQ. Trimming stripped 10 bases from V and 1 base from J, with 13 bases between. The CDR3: CATWEGSNTEAFF. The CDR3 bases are TGTGCCACCTGGGAGGGATCGAACACTGAAGCTTTCTTT.

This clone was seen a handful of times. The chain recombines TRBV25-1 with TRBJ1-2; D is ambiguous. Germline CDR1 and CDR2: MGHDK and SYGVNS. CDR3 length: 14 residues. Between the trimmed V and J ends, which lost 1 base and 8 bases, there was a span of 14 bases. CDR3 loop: CASSEWVGIDGYTF. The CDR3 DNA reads TGTGCCAGCAGTGAATGGGTCGGGATAGACGGCTACACCTTC.

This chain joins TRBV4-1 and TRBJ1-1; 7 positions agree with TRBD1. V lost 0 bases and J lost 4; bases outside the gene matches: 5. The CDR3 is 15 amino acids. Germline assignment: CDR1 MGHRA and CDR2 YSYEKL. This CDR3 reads CASSQDDRAGTEAFF. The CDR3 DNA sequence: TGCGCCAGCAGCCAAGATGACAGGGCGGGCACTGAAGCTTTCTTT.

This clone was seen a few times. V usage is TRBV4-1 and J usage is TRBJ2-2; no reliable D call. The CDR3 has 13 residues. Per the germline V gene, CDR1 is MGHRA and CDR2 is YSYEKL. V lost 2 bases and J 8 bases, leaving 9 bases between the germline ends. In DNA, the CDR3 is TGCGCCAGCAGCCAATTTCACGTAGGGGAGCTGTTTTTT. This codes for CASSQFHVGELFF.

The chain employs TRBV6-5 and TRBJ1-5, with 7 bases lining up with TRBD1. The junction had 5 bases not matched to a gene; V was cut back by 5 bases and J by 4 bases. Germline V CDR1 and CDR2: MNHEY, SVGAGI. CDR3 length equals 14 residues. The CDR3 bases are TGTGCCAGCAGTCCAGGGGGAGGGAATCAGCCCCAGCATTTT. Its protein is CASSPGGGNQPQHF.

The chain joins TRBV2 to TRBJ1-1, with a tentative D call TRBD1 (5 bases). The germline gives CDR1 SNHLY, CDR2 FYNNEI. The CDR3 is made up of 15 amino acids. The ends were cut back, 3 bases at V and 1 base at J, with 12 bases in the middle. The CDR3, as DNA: TGTGCCAGCAGTGATTCGGGGCAGCCGAACACTGAAGCTTTCTTT. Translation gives CASSDSGQPNTEAFF.

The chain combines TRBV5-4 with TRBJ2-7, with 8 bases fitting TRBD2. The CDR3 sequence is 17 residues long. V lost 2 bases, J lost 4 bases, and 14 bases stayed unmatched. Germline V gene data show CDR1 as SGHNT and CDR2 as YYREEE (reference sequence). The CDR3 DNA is TGTGCCAGCAGCTTTATTGGCTCCTGGGCTAGCGGGTACGAGCAGTACTTC. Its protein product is CASSFIGSWASGYEQYF.

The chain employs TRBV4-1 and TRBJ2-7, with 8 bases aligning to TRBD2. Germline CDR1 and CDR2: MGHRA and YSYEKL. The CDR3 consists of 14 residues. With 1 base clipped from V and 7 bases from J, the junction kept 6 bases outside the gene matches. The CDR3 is CASSQVGGAYEQYF. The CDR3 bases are TGCGCCAGCAGCCAAGTCGGGGGGGCGTATGAGCAGTACTTC.

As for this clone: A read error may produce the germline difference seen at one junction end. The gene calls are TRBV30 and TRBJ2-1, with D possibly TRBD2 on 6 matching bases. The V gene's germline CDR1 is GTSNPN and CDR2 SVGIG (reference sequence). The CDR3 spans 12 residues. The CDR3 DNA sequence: TGTACCTGGAGTCCTGGGGACTATGAGCAGTTCTTC. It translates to CTWSPGDYEQFF.

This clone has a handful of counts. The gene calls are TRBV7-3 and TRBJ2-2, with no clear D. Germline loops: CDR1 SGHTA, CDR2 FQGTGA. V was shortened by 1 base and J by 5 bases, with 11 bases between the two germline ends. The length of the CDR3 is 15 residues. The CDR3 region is CASSLNNAETGELFF. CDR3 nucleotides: TGTGCCAGCAGCTTAAATAACGCGGAAACCGGGGAGCTGTTTTTT.

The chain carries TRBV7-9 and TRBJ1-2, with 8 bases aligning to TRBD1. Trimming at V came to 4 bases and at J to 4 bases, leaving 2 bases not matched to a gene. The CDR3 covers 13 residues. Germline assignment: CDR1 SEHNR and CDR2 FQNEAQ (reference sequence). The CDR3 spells CASSSQGVYGYTF. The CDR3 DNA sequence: TGTGCCAGCAGCTCACAGGGGGTCTATGGCTACACCTTC.

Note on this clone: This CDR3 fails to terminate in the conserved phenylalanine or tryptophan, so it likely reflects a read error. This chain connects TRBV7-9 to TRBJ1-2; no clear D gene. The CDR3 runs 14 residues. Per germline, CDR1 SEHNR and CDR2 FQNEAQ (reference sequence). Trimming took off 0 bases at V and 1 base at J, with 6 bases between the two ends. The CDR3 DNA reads TGTGCCAGCAGCTTAGCAGGGAGTAACTATGGCTACACCCTC. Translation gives CASSLAGSNYGYTL.

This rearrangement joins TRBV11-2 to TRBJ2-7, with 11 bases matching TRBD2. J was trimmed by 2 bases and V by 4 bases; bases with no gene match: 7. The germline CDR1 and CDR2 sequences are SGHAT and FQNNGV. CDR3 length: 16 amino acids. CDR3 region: CASSWVTSGATYEQYF. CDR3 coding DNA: TGTGCCAGCAGCTGGGTGACTAGCGGGGCCACCTACGAGCAGTACTTC.

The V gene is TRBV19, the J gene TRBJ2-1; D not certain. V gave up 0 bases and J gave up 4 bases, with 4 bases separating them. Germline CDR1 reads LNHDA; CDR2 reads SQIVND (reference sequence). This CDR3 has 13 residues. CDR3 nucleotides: TGTGCCAGTAGTATAGATCGGTACAATGAGCAGTTCTTC. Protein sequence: CASSIDRYNEQFF. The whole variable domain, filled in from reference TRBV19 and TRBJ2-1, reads DGGITQSPKYLFRKEGQNVTLSCEQNLNHDAMYWYRQDPGQGLRLIYYSQIVNDFQKGDIAEGYSVSREKKESFPLTVTSAQKNPTAFYLCASSIDRYNEQFFGPGTRLTVL.

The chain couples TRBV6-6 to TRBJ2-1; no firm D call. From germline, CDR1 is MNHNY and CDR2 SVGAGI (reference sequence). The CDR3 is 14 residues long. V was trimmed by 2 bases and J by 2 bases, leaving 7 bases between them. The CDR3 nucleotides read TGTGCCAGCAGTTACGCAGGTCCCTACAATGAGCAGTTCTTC. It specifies CASSYAGPYNEQFF.

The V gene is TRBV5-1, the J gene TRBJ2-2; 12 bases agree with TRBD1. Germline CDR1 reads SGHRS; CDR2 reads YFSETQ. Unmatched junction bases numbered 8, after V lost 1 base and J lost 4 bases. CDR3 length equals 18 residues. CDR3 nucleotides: TGCGCCAGCAGCTTGCCAGGGACAGGGGGCGATGTCACCGGGGAGCTGTTTTTT. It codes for CASSLPGTGGDVTGELFF.